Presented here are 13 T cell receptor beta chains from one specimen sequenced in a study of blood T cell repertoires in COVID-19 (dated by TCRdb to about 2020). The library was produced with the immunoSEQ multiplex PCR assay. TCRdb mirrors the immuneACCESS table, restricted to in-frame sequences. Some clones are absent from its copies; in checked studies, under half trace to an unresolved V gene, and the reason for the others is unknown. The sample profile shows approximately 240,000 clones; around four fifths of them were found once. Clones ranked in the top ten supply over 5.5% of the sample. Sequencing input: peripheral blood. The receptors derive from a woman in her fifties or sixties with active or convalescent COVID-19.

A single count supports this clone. For the CDR3, the DNA is TGTGCCAGCAATCCGGGGGGCAGGGATACGCAGTATTTT. Translated: CASNPGGRDTQYF. V and J are TRBV2 and TRBJ2-3, with TRBD2 as a possible D gene (7 bases). V shed 7 bases and J shed 6 bases, with 14 bases lying between them. The CDR3 sequence is 13 residues long. The germline V gene encodes CDR1 SNHLY and CDR2 FYNNEI.

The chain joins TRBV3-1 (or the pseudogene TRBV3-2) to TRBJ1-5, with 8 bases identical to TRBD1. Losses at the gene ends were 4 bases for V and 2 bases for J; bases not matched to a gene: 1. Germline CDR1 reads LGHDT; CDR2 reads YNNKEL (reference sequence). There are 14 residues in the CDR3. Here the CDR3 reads CASSPTGGNQPQHF. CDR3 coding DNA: TGTGCCAGCAGCCCGACAGGGGGCAATCAGCCCCAGCATTTT.

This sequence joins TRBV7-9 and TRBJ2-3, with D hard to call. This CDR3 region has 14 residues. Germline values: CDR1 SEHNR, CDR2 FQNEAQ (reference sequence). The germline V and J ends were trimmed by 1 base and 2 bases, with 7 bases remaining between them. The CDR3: CASSLGSVTDTQYF. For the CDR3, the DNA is TGTGCCAGCAGCTTAGGTTCGGTCACAGATACGCAGTATTTT.

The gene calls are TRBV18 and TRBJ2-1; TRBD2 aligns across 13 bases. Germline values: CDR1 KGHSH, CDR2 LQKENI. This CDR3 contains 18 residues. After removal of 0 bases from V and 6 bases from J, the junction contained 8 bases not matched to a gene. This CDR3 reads CASSPPWTSGGSSNEQFF. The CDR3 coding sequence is TGTGCCAGCTCACCACCTTGGACTAGCGGGGGATCGTCCAATGAGCAGTTCTTC. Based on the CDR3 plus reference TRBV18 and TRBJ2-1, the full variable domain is NAGVMQNPRHLVRRRGQEARLRCSPMKGHSHVYWYRQLPEEGLKFMVYLQKENIIDESGMPKERFSAEFPKEGPSILRIQQVVRGDSAAYFCASSPPWTSGGSSNEQFFGPGTRLTVL.

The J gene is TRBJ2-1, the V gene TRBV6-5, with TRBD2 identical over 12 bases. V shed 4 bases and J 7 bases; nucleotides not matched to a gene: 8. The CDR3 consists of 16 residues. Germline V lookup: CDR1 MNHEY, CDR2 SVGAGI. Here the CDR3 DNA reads TGTGCCAGCAGTTGGACTAGCGGGACCTCCTTTAATGAGCAGTTCTTC. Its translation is CASSWTSGTSFNEQFF.

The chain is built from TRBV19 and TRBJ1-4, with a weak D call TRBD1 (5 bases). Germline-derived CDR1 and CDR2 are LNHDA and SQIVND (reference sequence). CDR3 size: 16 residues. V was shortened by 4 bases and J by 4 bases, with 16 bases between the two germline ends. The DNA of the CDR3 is TGTGCCAGTAGTACCACCACTGGGCAGGGTAATGAAAAACTGTTTTTT. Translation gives CASSTTTGQGNEKLFF.

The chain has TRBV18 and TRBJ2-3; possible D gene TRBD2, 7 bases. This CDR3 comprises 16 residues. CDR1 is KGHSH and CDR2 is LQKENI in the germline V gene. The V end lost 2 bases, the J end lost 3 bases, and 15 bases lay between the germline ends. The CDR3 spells CASSPGLGGLTDTQYF. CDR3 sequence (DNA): TGTGCCAGCTCACCAGGATTGGGGGGGCTAACAGATACGCAGTATTTT.

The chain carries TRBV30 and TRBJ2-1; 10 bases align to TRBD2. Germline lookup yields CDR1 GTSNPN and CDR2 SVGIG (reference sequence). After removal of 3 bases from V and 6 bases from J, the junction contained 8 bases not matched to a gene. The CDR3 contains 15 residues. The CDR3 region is CAWRGGLAGVNEQFF. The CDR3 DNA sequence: TGTGCCTGGAGAGGTGGCCTAGCGGGAGTCAATGAGCAGTTCTTC.

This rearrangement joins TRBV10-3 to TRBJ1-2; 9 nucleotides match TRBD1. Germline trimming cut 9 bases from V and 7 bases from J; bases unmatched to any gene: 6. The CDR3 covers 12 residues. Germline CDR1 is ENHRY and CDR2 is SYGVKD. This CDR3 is CAIAGQGFGYTF. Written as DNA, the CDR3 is TGTGCCATAGCGGGACAGGGTTTTGGCTACACCTTC.

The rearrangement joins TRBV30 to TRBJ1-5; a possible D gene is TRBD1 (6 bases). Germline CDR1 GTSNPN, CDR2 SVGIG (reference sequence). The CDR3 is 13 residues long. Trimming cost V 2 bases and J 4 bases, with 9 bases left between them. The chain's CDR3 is CAWSQGTNQPQHF. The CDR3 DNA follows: TGTGCCTGGAGTCAGGGGACGAATCAGCCCCAGCATTTT.

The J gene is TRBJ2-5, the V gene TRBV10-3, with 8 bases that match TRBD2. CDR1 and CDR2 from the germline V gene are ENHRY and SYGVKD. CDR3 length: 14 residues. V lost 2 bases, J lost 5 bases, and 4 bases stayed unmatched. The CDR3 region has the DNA TGTGCCATCAGTGAGACGGGAGGGTCGGAGACCCAGTACTTC. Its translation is CAISETGGSETQYF.

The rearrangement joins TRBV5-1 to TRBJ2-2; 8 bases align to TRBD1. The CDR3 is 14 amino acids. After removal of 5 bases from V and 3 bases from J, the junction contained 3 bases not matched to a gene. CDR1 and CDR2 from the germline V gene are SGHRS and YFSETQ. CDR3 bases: TGCGCCAGCAGGTCACAGGGGGACACCGGGGAGCTGTTTTTT. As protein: CASRSQGDTGELFF.

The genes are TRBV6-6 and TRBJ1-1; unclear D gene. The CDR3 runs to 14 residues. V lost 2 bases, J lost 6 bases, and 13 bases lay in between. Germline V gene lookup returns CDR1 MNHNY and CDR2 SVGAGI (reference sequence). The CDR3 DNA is TGTGCCAGCAGTTACGAGGTTCCTTACGCTGAAGCTTTCTTT. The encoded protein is CASSYEVPYAEAFF.